This T cell receptor beta chain comes out of a study of beta chain features in type 1 diabetes. The study reverse transcribed the entire isolated RNA, so it sequenced expressed TCRB transcripts. This table comes from immunoSEQ multiplex PCR, and its TCRdb copy is limited to in-frame clones, with some not included. The sample consists of almost 350,000 clones, 6.5% to 10% of them appearing once. Note on this clone: Antigen: not known.

Based on CD45RO/CCR7/CD25/CD127/CD95/CD27, CD4+ regulatory, stem cell-like memory, naive and central memory cells were sorted. Germline V CDR1 and CDR2: PRHDT, FYEKMQ (reference sequence). The CDR3 has 12 residues. Trimming removed 6 bases from V and 10 bases from J, with 15 bases in between. General study results and limits: Short templates might get an advantage during PCR, and this would be equal in patients and controls.

Sequencing used central memory CD4+ T cells from blood. The receptor was isolated from a woman between 18 and 29 years old in good health. The rearrangement uses TRBV13 and TRBJ1-1; TRBD1 might be the D (5 bases). The DNA for the CDR3 is TGTGCCAGCAGAAACCAGGGATCTTTAGCTTTCTTT. Protein sequence: CASRNQGSLAFF.